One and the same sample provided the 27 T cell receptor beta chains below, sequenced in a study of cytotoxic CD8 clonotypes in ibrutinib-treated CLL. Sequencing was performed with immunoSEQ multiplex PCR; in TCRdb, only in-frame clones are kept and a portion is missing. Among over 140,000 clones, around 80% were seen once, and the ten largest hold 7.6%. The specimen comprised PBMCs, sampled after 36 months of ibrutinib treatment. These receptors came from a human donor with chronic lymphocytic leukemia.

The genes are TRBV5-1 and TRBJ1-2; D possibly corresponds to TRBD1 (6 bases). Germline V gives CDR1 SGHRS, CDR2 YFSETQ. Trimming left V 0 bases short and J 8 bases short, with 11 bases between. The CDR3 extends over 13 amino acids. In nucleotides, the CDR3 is TGCGCCAGCAGCTTGGGCTCAGGGGAGGGCTACACCTTC. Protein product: CASSLGSGEGYTF.

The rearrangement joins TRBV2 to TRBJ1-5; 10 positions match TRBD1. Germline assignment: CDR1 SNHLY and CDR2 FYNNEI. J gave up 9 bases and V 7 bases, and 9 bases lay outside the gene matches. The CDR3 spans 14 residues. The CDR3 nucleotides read TGTGCCAGCAAAGGGACAGGGGTCGTTCGGCCCCAGCATTTT. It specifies CASKGTGVVRPQHF.

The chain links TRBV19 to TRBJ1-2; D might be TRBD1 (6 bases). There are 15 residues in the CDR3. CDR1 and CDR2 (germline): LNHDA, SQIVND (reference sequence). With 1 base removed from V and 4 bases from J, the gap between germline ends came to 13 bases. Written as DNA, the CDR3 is TGTGCCAGTAGTATAGCGGGCAGGGGCATCTATGGCTACACCTTC. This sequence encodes CASSIAGRGIYGYTF.

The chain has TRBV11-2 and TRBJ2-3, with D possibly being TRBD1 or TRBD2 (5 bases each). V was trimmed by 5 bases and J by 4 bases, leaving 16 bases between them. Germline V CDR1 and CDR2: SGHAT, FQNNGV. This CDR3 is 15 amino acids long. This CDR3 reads CASSHNQGSADTQYF. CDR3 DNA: TGTGCCAGCAGCCACAATCAGGGTAGCGCAGATACGCAGTATTTT. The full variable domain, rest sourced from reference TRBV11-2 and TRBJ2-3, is EAGVAQSPRYKIIEKRQSVAFWCNPISGHATLYWYQQILGQGPKLLIQFQNNGVVDDSQLPKDRFSAERLKGVDSTLKIQPAKLEDSAVYLCASSHNQGSADTQYFGPGTRLTVL.

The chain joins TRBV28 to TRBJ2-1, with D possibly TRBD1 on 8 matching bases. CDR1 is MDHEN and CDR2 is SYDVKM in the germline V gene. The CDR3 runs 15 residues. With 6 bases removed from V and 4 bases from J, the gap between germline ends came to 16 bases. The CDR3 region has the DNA TGTGCCAGCAGCACCGGACAGGGAGGGTACAATGAGCAGTTCTTC. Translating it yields CASSTGQGGYNEQFF.

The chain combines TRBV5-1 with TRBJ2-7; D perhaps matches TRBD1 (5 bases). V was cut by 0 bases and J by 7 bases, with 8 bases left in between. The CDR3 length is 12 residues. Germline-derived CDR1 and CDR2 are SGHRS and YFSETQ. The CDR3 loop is CASSLVRGEQYF. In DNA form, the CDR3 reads TGCGCCAGCAGCTTGGTTAGGGGAGAGCAGTACTTC.

The CDR3 DNA reads as TGTGCCAGCAGGCCAGGACAGGAAAATCAGCCCCAGCATTTT. Translated: CASRPGQENQPQHF. This chain links TRBV6-5 with TRBJ1-5; 7 bases are shared with TRBD1. The CDR3 runs to 14 residues. Germline CDR1 is MNHEY and CDR2 is SVGAGI. Trimming at V came to 6 bases and at J to 4 bases, leaving 6 bases not matched to a gene.

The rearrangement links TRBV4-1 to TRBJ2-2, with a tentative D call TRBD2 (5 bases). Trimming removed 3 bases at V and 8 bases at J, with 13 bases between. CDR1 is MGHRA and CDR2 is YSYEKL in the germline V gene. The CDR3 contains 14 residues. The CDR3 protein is CASSQESGPGELFF. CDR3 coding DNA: TGCGCCAGCAGCCAGGAGAGCGGACCAGGGGAGCTGTTTTTT.

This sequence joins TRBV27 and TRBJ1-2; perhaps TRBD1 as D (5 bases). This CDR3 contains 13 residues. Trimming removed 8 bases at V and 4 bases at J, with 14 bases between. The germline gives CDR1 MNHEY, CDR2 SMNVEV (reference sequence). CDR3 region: CASGDGWGYGYTF. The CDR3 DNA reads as TGTGCCAGCGGGGACGGTTGGGGCTATGGCTACACCTTC.

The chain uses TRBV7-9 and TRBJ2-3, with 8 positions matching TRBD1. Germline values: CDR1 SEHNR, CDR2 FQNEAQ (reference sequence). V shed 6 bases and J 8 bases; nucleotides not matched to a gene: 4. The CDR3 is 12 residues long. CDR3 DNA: TGTGCCAGCAGGCAGACAGGGGTTACGCAGTATTTT. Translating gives CASRQTGVTQYF.

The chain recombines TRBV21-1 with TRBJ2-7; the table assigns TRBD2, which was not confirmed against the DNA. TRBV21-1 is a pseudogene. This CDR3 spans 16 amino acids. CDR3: CASSKEVSGGYYEQYF. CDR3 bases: TGTGCCAGCAGCAAAGAAGTCAGCGGGGGATACTACGAGCAGTACTTC.

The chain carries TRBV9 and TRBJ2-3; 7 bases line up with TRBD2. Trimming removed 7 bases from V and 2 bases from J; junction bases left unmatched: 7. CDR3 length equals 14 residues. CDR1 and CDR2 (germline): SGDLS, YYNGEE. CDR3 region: CASGGSGVTDTQYF. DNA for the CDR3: TGTGCCAGCGGCGGAAGCGGGGTCACAGATACGCAGTATTTT.

CDR3 loop: CASSDSRDGIDTQYF. The CDR3 bases are TGTGCCAGCAGTGATTCGAGGGACGGTATAGATACGCAGTATTTT. V usage is TRBV6-1 and J usage is TRBJ2-3, with D possibly being TRBD1 or TRBD2 (5 bases each). Trimming pared 3 bases from V and 5 bases from J, leaving 15 bases between. The CDR3 contains 15 residues. CDR1 MNHNS and CDR2 SASEGT come from the germline V gene.

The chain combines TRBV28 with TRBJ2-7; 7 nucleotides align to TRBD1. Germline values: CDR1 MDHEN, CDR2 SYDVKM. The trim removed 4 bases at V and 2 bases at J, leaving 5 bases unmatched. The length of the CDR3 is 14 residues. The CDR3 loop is CASSSGTATYEQYF. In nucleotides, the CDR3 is TGTGCCAGCAGTTCCGGGACAGCAACCTACGAGCAGTACTTC.

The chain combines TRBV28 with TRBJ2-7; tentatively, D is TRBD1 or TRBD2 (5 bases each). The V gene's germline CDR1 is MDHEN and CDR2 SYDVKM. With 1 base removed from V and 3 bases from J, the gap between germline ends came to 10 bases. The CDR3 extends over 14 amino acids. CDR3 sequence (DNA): TGTGCCAGCAGTTTATCGGCAGGGAGCTACGAGCAGTACTTC. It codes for CASSLSAGSYEQYF.

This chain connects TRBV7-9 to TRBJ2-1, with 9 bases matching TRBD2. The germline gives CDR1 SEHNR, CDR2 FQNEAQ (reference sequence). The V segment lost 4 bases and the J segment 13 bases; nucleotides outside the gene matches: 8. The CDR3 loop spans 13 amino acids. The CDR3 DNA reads TGTGCCAGCAGCTCGTACGTAGCGGGGGATCAGTTCTTC. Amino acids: CASSSYVAGDQFF.

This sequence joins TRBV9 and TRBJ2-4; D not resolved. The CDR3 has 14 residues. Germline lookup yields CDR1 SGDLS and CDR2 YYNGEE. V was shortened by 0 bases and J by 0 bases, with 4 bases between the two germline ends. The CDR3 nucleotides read TGTGCCAGCAGCGTAGGTCAAGCCAAAAACATTCAGTACTTC. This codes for CASSVGQAKNIQYF.

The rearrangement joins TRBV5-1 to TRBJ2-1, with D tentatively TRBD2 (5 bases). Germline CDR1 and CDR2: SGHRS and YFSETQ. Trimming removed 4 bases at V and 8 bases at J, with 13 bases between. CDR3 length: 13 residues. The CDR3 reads CASSGASWYEQFF. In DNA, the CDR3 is TGCGCCAGCAGCGGAGCTAGCTGGTATGAGCAGTTCTTC. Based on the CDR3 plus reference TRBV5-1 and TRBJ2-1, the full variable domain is KAGVTQTPRYLIKTRGQQVTLSCSPISGHRSVSWYQQTPGQGLQFLFEYFSETQRNKGNFPGRFSGRQFSNSRSEMNVSTLELGDSALYLCASSGASWYEQFFGPGTRLTVL.

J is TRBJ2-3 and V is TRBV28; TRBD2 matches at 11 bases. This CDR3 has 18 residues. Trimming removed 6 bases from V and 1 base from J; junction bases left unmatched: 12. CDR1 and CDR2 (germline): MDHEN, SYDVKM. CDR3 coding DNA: TGTGCCAGCAGCCGACCGGGACTAGCGGTAGCGGGCACAGATACGCAGTATTTT. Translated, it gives CASSRPGLAVAGTDTQYF.

The CDR3 sequence is CASTQSGARYEQYF. CDR3 bases: TGTGCCAGTACCCAAAGTGGGGCCCGGTACGAGCAGTACTTC. The chain employs TRBV2 and TRBJ2-7, with D possibly matching TRBD1 (5 bases). Germline CDR1 reads SNHLY; CDR2 reads FYNNEI. The CDR3 is 14 residues long. V lost 9 bases and J lost 4, with 19 bases in between. The full variable domain, in which reference TRBV2 and TRBJ2-7 provide the parts outside the CDR3, is EPEVTQTPSHQVTQMGQEVILRCVPISNHLYFYWYRQILGQKVEFLVSFYNNEISEKSEIFDDQFSVERPDGSNFTLKIRSTKLEDSAMYFCASTQSGARYEQYFGPGTRLTVT.

In DNA form, the CDR3 reads TGTGCCAGCAGCTCTTGGGACAGGGTAGGGATGGGCTACACCTTC. It codes for CASSSWDRVGMGYTF. The chain recombines TRBV5-4 with TRBJ1-2, with 9 bases identical to TRBD1. Germline V lookup: CDR1 SGHNT, CDR2 YYREEE (reference sequence). Trimming at V came to 3 bases and at J to 8 bases, leaving 11 bases not matched to a gene. This CDR3 region has 15 residues.

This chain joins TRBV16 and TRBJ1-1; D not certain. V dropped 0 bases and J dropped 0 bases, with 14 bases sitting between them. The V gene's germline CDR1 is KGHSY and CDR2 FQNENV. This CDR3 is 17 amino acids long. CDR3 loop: CASSQSPGKTMNTEAFF. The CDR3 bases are TGTGCCAGCAGCCAATCGCCCGGTAAAACGATGAACACTGAAGCTTTCTTT.

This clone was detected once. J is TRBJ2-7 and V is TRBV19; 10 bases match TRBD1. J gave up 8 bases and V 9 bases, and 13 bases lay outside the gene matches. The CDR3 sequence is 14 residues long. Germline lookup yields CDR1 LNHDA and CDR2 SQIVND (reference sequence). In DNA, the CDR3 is TGTGCCAGCACCACGGAAGGGACAGGGGCTAAGCAGTACTTC. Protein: CASTTEGTGAKQYF.

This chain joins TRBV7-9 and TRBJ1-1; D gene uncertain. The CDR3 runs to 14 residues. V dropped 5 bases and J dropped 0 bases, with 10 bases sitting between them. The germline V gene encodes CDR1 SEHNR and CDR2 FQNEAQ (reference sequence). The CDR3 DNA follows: TGTGCCAGCAGCCCAGGACGAGTGAACACTGAAGCTTTCTTT. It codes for CASSPGRVNTEAFF.

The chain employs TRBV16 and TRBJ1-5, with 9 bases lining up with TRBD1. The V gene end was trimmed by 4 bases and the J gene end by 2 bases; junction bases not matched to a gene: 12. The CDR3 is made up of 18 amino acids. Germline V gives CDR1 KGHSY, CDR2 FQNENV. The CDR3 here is CASSPHLPGQGGNQPQHF. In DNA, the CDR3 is TGTGCCAGCAGCCCCCACCTCCCGGGACAGGGAGGCAATCAGCCCCAGCATTTT.

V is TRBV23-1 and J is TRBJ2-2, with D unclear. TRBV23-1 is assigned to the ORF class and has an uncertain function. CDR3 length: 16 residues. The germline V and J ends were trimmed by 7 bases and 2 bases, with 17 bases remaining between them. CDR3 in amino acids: CASTAGIASNTGELFF. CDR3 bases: TGCGCCAGCACCGCAGGCATTGCCTCAAACACCGGGGAGCTGTTTTTT.

CDR3 in amino acids: CSVGGQGQGYTF. As DNA, the CDR3 is TGCAGCGTCGGCGGACAGGGGCAAGGCTACACCTTC. This rearrangement joins TRBV29-1 to TRBJ1-2; TRBD1 matches 9 bases. Germline V gives CDR1 SQVTM, CDR2 ANQGSEA. The ends lost 6 bases at V and 8 bases at J; junction bases unmatched: 7. The CDR3 spans 12 residues.